Reported below is one TCR beta chain. These data belong to a study of T cell changes during pregnancy in multiple sclerosis. The CDR3 is 16 amino acids. CDR1 is MGHRA and CDR2 is YSYEKL in the germline V gene. The V end was cut by 1 base, the J end by 6 bases, with 16 bases between. Profiling relied on immunoSEQ multiplex PCR, and the TCRdb table lists in-frame clones only, not all of them. This sample has about 70,000 clones, with about 92% found just once. This TCR derives from a female donor with multiple sclerosis, enrolled in a pregnancy study. The chain has TRBV4-1 and TRBJ2-1, with D tentatively TRBD2 (5 bases). Sample: peripheral blood, taken before pregnancy. The CDR3 nucleotides read TGCGCCAGCAGCCAAGGAGCAGCGGCAACTGGCAATGAGCAGTTCTTC. It yields the protein CASSQGAAATGNEQFF.